Following are 8 T cell receptor beta chains from one sample sequenced in a study of OX40 agonist ivuxolimab in advanced cancers. Clones were read by immunoSEQ multiplex PCR, and TCRdb kept only the in-frame ones, dropping some. The sample yields 60,000 or so clones, approximately 86% seen once. The sequenced sample was CD4+ or CD8+ T cells sorted from blood, obtained in a trial of the OX40 agonist ivuxolimab. The receptors stem from an adult with an advanced solid tumor such as melanoma, head and neck, liver or kidney cancer.

This clone was observed a few times. The chain recombines TRBV7-6 with TRBJ1-2; 9 nucleotides align to TRBD1. The CDR3 has 14 amino acids. V lost 4 bases to trimming and J lost 6 bases; unmatched junction nucleotides: 6. From germline, CDR1 is SGHVS and CDR2 FNYEAQ. This chain's CDR3 is CASSSGQGIHGYTF. Here the CDR3 DNA reads TGTGCCAGCAGCTCCGGACAGGGGATACATGGCTACACCTTC.

The chain's CDR3 is CATSRDRNFINYGYTF. In DNA form, the CDR3 reads TGTGCCACCAGCAGAGACAGAAACTTTATAAACTATGGCTACACCTTC. V gene TRBV15 combines with J gene TRBJ1-2; D gene ambiguous. V lost 0 bases and J lost 2, with 13 bases in between. Germline CDR1 reads LNHNV; CDR2 reads YYDKDF (reference sequence). CDR3 length equals 16 residues.

This clone is a singleton in its sample. The rearrangement joins TRBV6-5 to TRBJ2-3; a possible D gene is TRBD2 (6 bases). Per the germline V gene, CDR1 is MNHEY and CDR2 is SVGAGI. The CDR3 runs to 13 residues. V lost 7 bases and J lost 3, with 11 bases in between. As DNA, the CDR3 is TGTGCCAGCACCGGGACTTTAACAGATACGCAGTATTTT. Protein sequence: CASTGTLTDTQYF.

The chain joins TRBV27 to TRBJ1-2, with D uncertain. The CDR3 is made up of 15 amino acids. V was pared by 0 bases and J by 0 bases, with 8 bases between. Looked up from germline, CDR1 is MNHEY and CDR2 is SMNVEV (reference sequence). The CDR3 region has the DNA TGTGCCAGCAGTTTATCGGACGGAGCTAACTATGGCTACACCTTC. The encoded protein is CASSLSDGANYGYTF.

This clone appeared a single time. The chain couples TRBV9 to TRBJ1-3, with D possibly being TRBD1 (5 bases). Looked up from germline, CDR1 is SGDLS and CDR2 is YYNGEE. This CDR3 is 13 amino acids long. The V end lost 0 bases, the J end lost 7 bases, and 8 bases lay between the germline ends. The CDR3 region has the DNA TGTGCCAGCAGCGTAGTCCCAGGGAACACCATATATTTT. It specifies CASSVVPGNTIYF.

As regards this clone: At the DNA level, this CDR3 is encoded by other sequences in the same sample as well. The V call is TRBV9, the J call TRBJ1-1; D not certain. V shed 0 bases and J shed 3 bases, with 6 bases lying between them. CDR1 is SGDLS and CDR2 is YYNGEE in the germline V gene. The CDR3 spans 13 residues. The DNA for the CDR3 is TGTGCCAGCAGCGTAGGTGGGGACACTGAAGCTTTCTTT. This encodes CASSVGGDTEAFF.

The CDR3 loop is CASSIGMGRPLYF. In DNA form, the CDR3 reads TGTGCCAGTAGTATTGGGATGGGACGGCCCCTATACTTC. The gene calls are TRBV19 and TRBJ2-7; the D call may be TRBD1 or TRBD2 (5 bases each). V shed 3 bases and J shed 13 bases, with 19 bases lying between them. Germline V lookup: CDR1 LNHDA, CDR2 SQIVND (reference sequence). The CDR3 is 13 amino acids.

The chain has TRBV12-5 and TRBJ1-1, with 8 bases that match TRBD1. Germline CDR1 reads LGHNT; CDR2 reads FRNRAP. Trimming cost V 2 bases and J 10 bases; bases outside gene matches: 12. This CDR3 region has 15 residues. The DNA for the CDR3 is TGTGCTAGTGGTTTGTTATCGGGACAGGTGTTTCCAGCTTTCTTT. Its translation is CASGLLSGQVFPAFF.